A selection of T cell receptor beta chains follows, all from one sample in a study of ipilimumab plus nivolumab after autologous stem cell transplantation. Profiling relied on immunoSEQ multiplex PCR, and the TCRdb table lists in-frame clones only, not all of them. The sample shows some 16,000 clones, roughly four fifths of them seen only once. The starting material was PBMCs, obtained in a trial of ipilimumab plus nivolumab as post-transplant consolidation. These receptors all come from a male donor with diffuse large B-cell lymphoma. Each CDR3 is given with its conserved first and last residue. The D gene is left open where the match is weak. Only some rows state a clone size, as once, few, many or a class for expanded clones.

clone size	D gene	J gene	V gene	CDR3 protein	CDR3 DNA
NA	NA	TRBJ2-2	TRBV11-1	CASSLALGELFF	TGTGCCAGCAGCTTAGCTCTCGGGGAGCTGTTTTTT
NA	TRBD2	TRBJ2-1	TRBV5-1	CASSLVLAGEQFF	TGCGCCAGCAGCTTGGTGCTAGCGGGAGAACAGTTCTTC
few	NA	TRBJ2-7	TRBV2	CASSELRQVSYEQYF	TGTGCCAGCAGTGAATTAAGGCAGGTTTCCTACGAGCAGTACTTC
NA	NA	TRBJ1-1	TRBV30	CAGRDGRTGTEAFF	TGTGCCGGGAGGGATGGGAGGACGGGCACTGAAGCTTTCTTT
NA	NA	TRBJ2-2	TRBV6-1	CASTGTVVTGELFF	TGTGCCAGCACAGGTACTGTAGTGACCGGGGAGCTGTTTTTT
NA	NA	TRBJ1-4	TRBV29-1	CSVTGYSATNEKLFF	TGCAGCGTTACAGGGTACTCTGCAACTAATGAAAAACTGTTTTTT
NA	TRBD1	TRBJ1-2	TRBV27	CASSPQGYYGYTF	TGTGCCAGCAGTCCACAGGGGTACTATGGCTACACCTTC
NA	TRBD2	TRBJ2-1	TRBV5-1	CASSLSSGRDNEQFF	TGCGCCAGCAGCTTGTCGAGCGGGAGGGACAATGAGCAGTTCTTC
NA	NA	TRBJ2-1	TRBV21-1	CASSNPGLALSEQFF	TGTGCCAGCAGCAACCCGGGACTAGCGCTCTCTGAGCAGTTCTTC
NA	TRBD1	TRBJ1-3	TRBV30	CAWKTTGAGNTIYF	TGTGCCTGGAAGACGACAGGGGCGGGAAACACCATATATTTT
NA	NA	TRBJ1-3	TRBV9	CASSARQDSSGNTIYF	TGTGCCAGCAGCGCCCGACAGGACTCCTCTGGAAACACCATATATTTT
NA	NA	TRBJ1-2	TRBV15	CATSRGSGEVYGYTF	TGTGCCACCAGCAGGGGGTCCGGGGAGGTCTATGGCTACACCTTC
NA	NA	TRBJ2-5	TRBV7-3	CASRPDSWQETQYF	TGTGCCAGCAGGCCCGACAGTTGGCAAGAGACCCAGTACTTC
NA	NA	TRBJ1-2	TRBV19	CASTIAVGGREGYTF	TGTGCCAGTACCATCGCGGTGGGGGGCCGTGAGGGCTACACCTTC
NA	NA	TRBJ1-5	TRBV4-1	CASSQEWEGGNQPQHF	TGCGCCAGCAGCCAAGAGTGGGAGGGTGGCAATCAGCCCCAGCATTTT
NA	NA	TRBJ2-1	TRBV6-5	CASTRSGGGYNEQFF	TGTGCCAGCACCAGGTCAGGAGGGGGGTACAATGAGCAGTTCTTC
NA	NA	TRBJ2-1	TRBV18	CASSPAPAYNEQFF	TGTGCCAGCTCACCAGCTCCAGCCTACAATGAGCAGTTCTTC
NA	NA	TRBJ1-1	TRBV12-5	CASGLVEGTEAFF	TGTGCTAGTGGTTTAGTCGAGGGCACTGAAGCTTTCTTT
NA	NA	TRBJ1-6	TRBV14	CASSQEWGPGARKSPLHF	TGTGCCAGCAGCCAAGAGTGGGGGCCAGGGGCTAGAAAATCACCCCTCCACTTT
NA	NA	TRBJ2-5	TRBV7-9	CASSPGSHQETQYF	TGTGCCAGCAGCCCCGGGAGCCACCAAGAGACCCAGTACTTC
NA	TRBD1	TRBJ2-7	TRBV19	CASSRGTGGATREQYF	TGTGCCAGTAGTAGAGGGACAGGGGGCGCGACGAGGGAGCAGTACTTC
NA	TRBD2	TRBJ2-3	TRBV10-1	CASSSSGRADTQYF	TGCGCCAGCAGTTCAAGCGGGAGGGCAGATACGCAGTATTTT
NA	NA	TRBJ2-2	TRBV2	CARAATATGELFF	TGTGCCAGGGCCGCGACAGCAACCGGGGAGCTGTTTTTT
NA	TRBD1	TRBJ2-1	TRBV9	CASSGGKGLGGGKNEQFF	TGTGCCAGCAGCGGAGGTAAAGGGTTAGGGGGCGGAAAGAATGAGCAGTTCTTC
NA	NA	TRBJ1-6	TRBV9	CASSPSPSRDNSPLHF	TGTGCCAGCAGCCCCTCGCCATCACGGGATAATTCACCCCTCCACTTT
few	TRBD2	TRBJ2-1	TRBV27	CASSRASGNHNEQFF	TGTGCCAGCAGTCGGGCTAGCGGGAACCACAATGAGCAGTTCTTC
NA	TRBD2	TRBJ2-7	TRBV5-1	CASSYGLAGIYEQYF	TGCGCCAGCAGCTACGGACTAGCGGGCATATACGAGCAGTACTTC
NA	NA	TRBJ2-1	TRBV27	CASSLYWYNEQFF	TGTGCCAGCAGTTTATATTGGTACAATGAGCAGTTCTTC
NA	NA	TRBJ2-1	TRBV27	CASSLSRRIGQFF	TGTGCCAGCAGTTTAAGTCGGAGAATAGGGCAGTTCTTC
medium-sized	TRBD1	TRBJ1-1	TRBV10-3	CAISELRDRMNTEAFF	TGTGCCATCAGTGAGTTGAGGGACAGGATGAACACTGAAGCTTTCTTT
NA	TRBD1	TRBJ1-2	TRBV5-1	CASSYPTGAGYTF	TGCGCCAGCAGCTACCCGACAGGGGCTGGCTACACCTTC
NA	TRBD1	TRBJ2-4	TRBV7-9	CASSQLTGFGNIQYF	TGTGCCAGCAGCCAACTGACAGGGTTCGGGAACATTCAGTACTTC
NA	NA	TRBJ1-5	TRBV7-9	CASSVHGNQPQHF	TGTGCCAGCAGTGTCCACGGGAATCAGCCCCAGCATTTT